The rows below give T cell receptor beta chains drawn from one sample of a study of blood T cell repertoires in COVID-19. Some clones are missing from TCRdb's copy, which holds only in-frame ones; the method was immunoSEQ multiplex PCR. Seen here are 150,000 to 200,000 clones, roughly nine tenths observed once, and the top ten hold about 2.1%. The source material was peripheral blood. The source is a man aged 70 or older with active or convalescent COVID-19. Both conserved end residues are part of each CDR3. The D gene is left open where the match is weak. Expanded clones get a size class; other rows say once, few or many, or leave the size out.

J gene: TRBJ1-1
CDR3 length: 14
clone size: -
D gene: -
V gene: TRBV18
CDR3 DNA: TGTGCCAGCTCACGAACCCCCGCGGTACTACAAGCTTTCTTT
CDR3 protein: CASSRTPAVLQAFF

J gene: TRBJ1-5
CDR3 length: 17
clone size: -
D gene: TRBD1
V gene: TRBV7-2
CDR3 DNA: TGTGCCAGCAGCCCTCAACAGGGGGGCCGAAGCAATCAGCCCCAGCATTTT
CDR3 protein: CASSPQQGGRSNQPQHF

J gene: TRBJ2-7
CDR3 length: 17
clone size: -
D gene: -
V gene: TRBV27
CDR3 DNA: TGTGCCAGCCACCCGGTGGGGGCGTTACCGAGCTCCTACGAGCAGTACTTC
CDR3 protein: CASHPVGALPSSYEQYF

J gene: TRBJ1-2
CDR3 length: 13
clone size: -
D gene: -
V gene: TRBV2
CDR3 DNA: TGTGCCAGCAGTGACCAGCGTAACTATGGCTACACCTTC
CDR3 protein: CASSDQRNYGYTF

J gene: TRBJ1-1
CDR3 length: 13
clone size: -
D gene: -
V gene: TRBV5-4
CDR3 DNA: TGTGCCAGCAGCTTTTCAGGGAACACTGAAGCTTTCTTT
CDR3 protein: CASSFSGNTEAFF

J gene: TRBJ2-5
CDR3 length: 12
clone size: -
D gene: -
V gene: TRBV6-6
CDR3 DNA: TGTGCCAGCAGTTTCGGCCAAGAGACCCAGTACTTC
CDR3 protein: CASSFGQETQYF

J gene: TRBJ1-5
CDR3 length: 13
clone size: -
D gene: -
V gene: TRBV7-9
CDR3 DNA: TGTGCCAGCAGCTACGGGGGAGATCAGCCCCAGCATTTT
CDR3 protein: CASSYGGDQPQHF

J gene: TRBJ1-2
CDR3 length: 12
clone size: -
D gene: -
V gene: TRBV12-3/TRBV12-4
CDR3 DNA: TGTGCCAGCGGGACACCTCCCATTGGCTACACCTTC
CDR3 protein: CASGTPPIGYTF

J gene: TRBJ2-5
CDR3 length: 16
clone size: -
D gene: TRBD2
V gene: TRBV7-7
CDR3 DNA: TGTGCTAGCAGCCCCGGACTAGCGGGGGCGGTGGAGACCCAGTACTTC
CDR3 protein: CASSPGLAGAVETQYF

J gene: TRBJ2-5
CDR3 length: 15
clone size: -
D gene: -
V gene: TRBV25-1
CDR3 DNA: TGTGCCAGCAGTGACAGCGCCAAGTACCAAGAGACCCAGTACTTC
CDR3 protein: CASSDSAKYQETQYF

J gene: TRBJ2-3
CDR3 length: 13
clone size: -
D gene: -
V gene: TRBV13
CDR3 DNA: TGTGCCAGCAGCTCCCACCCGAGGGATACGCAGTATTTT
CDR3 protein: CASSSHPRDTQYF

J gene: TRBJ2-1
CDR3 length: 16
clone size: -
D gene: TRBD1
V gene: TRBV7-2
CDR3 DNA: TGTGCCAGCAGCTCCTTCAGGGGGCCCTATAACAATGAGCAGTTCTTC
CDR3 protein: CASSSFRGPYNNEQFF

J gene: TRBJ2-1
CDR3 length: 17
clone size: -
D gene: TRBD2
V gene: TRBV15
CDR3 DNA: TGTGCCACCAGCAGAGATACGTGGACTAGCGGGGGGGCCGGGCAGTTCTTC
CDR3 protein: CATSRDTWTSGGAGQFF

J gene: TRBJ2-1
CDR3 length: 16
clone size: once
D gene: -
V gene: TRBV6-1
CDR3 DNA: TGTGCCAGCAGTGAGCTCCTAACCGGTAGTCGCAATGAGCAGTTCTTC
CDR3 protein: CASSELLTGSRNEQFF